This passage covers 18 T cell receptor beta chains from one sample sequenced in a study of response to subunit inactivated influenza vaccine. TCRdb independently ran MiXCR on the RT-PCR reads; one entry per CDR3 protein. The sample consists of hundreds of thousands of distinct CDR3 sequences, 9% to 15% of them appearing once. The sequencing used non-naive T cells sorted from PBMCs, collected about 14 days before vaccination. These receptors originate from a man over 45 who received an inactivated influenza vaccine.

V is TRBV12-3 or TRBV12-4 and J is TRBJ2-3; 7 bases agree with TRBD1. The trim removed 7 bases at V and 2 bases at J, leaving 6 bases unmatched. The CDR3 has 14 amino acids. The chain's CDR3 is CASTPGQHTDTQYF. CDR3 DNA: TGTGCCAGCACCCCGGGACAGCACACAGATACGCAGTATTTT.

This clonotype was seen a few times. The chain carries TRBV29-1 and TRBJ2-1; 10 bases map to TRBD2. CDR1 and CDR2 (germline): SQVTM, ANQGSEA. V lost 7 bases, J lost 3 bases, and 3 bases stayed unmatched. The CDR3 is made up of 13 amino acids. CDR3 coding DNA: TGCAGCGAGCGGGAGGGCCTCTACAATGAGCAGTTCTTC. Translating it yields CSEREGLYNEQFF.

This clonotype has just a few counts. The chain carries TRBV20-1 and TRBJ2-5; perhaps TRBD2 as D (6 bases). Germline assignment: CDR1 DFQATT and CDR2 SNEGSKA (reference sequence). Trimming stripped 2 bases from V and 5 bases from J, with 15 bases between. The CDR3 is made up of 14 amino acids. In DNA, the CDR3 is TGCAGTGCTAGACTCCGGGGAGCGGGCGAGACCCAGTACTTC. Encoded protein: CSARLRGAGETQYF.

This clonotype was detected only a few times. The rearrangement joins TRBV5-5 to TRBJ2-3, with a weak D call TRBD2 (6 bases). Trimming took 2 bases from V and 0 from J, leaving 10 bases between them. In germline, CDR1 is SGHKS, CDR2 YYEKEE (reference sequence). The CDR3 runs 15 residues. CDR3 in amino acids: CASSLSGRSTDTQYF. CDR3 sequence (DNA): TGTGCCAGCAGCTTAAGCGGGCGGAGCACAGATACGCAGTATTTT.

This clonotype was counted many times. The CDR3 here is CASSRSLTDNYGYTF. CDR3 nucleotide sequence: TGTGCCAGCAGTCGATCCCTGACCGATAACTATGGCTACACCTTC. This rearrangement joins TRBV6-1 to TRBJ1-2; the D is unclear. The CDR3 has 15 residues. The germline V and J ends were trimmed by 5 bases and 1 base, with 14 bases remaining between them. Germline-derived CDR1 and CDR2 are MNHNS and SASEGT.

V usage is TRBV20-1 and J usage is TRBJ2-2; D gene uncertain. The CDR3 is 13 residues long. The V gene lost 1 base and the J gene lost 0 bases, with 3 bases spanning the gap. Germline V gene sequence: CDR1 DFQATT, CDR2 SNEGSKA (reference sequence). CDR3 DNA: TGCAGTGCTAGAGTAACGAACACCGGGGAGCTGTTTTTT. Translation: CSARVTNTGELFF.

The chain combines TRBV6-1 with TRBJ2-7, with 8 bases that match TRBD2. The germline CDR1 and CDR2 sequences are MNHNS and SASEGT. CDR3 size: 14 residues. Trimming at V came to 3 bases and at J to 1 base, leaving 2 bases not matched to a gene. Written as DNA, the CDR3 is TGTGCCAGCAGTGAGTCTAGCGGGTCCTACGAGCAGTACTTC. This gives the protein CASSESSGSYEQYF.

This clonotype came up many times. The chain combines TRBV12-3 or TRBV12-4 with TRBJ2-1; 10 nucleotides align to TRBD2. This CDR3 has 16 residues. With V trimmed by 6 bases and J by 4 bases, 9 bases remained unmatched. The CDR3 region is CASRNLAGARYNEQFF. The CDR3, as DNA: TGTGCCAGCAGGAATCTAGCGGGAGCCCGTTACAATGAGCAGTTCTTC.

The DNA for the CDR3 is TGTGCCAGTAGTCCCCGGGACAGGAACACAGATACGCAGTATTTT. Protein: CASSPRDRNTDTQYF. The chain employs TRBV19 and TRBJ2-3; TRBD1 matches at 8 bases. The length of the CDR3 is 15 residues. CDR1 is LNHDA, CDR2 SQIVND, per germline (reference sequence). The V and J ends lost 5 bases and 2 bases, in that order; junction bases with no gene match: 6.

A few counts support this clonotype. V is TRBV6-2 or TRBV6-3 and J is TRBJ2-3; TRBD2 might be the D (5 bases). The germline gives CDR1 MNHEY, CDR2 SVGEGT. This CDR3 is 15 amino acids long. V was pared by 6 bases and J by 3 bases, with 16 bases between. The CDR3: CASSHSGSGTDTQYF. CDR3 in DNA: TGTGCCAGCAGCCACTCTGGATCGGGGACAGATACGCAGTATTTT.

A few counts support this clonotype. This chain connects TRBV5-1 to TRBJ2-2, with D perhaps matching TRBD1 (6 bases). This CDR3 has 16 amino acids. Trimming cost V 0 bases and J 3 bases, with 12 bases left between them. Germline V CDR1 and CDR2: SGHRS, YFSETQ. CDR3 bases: TGCGCCAGCAGCTTGGCGGACAGTGCCTACACCGGGGAGCTGTTTTTT. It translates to CASSLADSAYTGELFF.

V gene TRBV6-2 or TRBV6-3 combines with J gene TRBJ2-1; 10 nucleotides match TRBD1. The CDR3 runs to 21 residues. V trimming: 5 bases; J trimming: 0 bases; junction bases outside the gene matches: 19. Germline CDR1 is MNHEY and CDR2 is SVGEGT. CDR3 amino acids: CASSHKPGTGAITSSYNEQFF. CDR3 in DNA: TGTGCCAGCAGTCACAAGCCCGGGACAGGGGCGATCACGAGCTCCTACAATGAGCAGTTCTTC.

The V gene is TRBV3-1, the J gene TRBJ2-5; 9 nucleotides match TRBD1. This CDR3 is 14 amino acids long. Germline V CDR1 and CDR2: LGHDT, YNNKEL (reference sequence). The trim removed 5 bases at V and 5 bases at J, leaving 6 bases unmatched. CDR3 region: CASSFPTGGETQYF. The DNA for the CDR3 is TGTGCCAGCAGCTTTCCCACAGGGGGCGAGACCCAGTACTTC.

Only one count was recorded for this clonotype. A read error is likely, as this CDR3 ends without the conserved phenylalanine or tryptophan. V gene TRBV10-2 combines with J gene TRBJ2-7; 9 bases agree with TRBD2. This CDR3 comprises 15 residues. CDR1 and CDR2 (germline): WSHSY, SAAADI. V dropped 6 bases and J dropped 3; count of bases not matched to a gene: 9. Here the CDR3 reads CASRDPSGTLYEQYL. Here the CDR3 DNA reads TGCGCCAGCAGGGACCCTAGCGGGACGCTCTACGAGCAGTACTTG.

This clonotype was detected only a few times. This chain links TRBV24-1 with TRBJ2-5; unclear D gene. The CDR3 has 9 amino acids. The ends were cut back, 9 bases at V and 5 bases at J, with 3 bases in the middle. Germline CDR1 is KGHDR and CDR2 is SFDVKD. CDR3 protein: CATEETQYF. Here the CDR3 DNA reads TGTGCCACCGAGGAGACCCAGTACTTC.

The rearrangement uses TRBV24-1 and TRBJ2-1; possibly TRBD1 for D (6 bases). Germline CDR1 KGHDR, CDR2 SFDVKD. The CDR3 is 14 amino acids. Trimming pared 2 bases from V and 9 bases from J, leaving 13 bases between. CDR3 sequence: CATSDSTGLREQFF. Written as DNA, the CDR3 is TGTGCCACCAGTGATTCCACAGGGTTACGTGAGCAGTTCTTC.

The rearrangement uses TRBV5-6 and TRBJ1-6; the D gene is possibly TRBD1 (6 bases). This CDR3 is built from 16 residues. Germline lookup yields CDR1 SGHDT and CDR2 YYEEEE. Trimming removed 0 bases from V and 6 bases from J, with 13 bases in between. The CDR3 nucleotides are TGTGCCAGCAGCTTGGCTGGGACACCCGTTAATTCACCCCTCCACTTT. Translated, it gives CASSLAGTPVNSPLHF.

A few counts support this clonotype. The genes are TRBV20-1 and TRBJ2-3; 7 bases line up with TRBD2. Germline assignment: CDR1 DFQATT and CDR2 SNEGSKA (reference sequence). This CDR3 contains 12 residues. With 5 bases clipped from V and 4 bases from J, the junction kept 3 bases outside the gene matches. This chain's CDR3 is CSADRGADTQYF. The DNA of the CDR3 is TGCAGTGCTGACCGGGGGGCAGATACGCAGTATTTT.